Below are 2 T cell receptor beta chains sequenced from a single sample in a study of cytomegalovirus exposure and HLA in healthy donors. Primers for the PCR totalled 60 Vbeta and 13 Jbeta. Some clones are missing from TCRdb's copy, which holds only in-frame ones; the method was immunoSEQ multiplex PCR. The table lists some 200,000 clones, around 82% of them singletons. Source material: PBMCs. The receptor set was obtained from a woman in her twenties or thirties in good health and CMV-seronegative.

The chain couples TRBV28 to TRBJ2-7; D is ambiguous. CDR1 is MDHEN, CDR2 SYDVKM, per germline. Trimming stripped 1 base from V and 4 bases from J, with 5 bases between. There are 12 residues in the CDR3. In nucleotides, the CDR3 is TGTGCCAGCAGTTTATTGTCTTACGAGCAGTACTTC. This gives the protein CASSLLSYEQYF.

V gene TRBV6-6 combines with J gene TRBJ1-2; 8 bases line up with TRBD1. This CDR3 region has 14 residues. Germline CDR1 MNHNY, CDR2 SVGAGI (reference sequence). With 6 bases clipped from V and 7 bases from J, the junction kept 10 bases outside the gene matches. The CDR3 DNA reads as TGTGCCAGCAGGGGGACAGGCCCTCCGGGTGGCTACACCTTC. Its protein product is CASRGTGPPGGYTF.